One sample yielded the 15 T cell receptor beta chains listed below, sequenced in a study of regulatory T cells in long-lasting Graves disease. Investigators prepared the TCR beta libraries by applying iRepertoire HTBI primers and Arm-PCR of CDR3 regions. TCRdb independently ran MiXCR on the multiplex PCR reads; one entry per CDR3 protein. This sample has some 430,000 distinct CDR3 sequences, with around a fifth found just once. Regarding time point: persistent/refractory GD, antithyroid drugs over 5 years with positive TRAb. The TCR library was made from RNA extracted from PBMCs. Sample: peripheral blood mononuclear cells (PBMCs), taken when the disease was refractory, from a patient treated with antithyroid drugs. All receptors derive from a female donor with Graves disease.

The CDR3 region is CASSPRDRVGSGANVLTF. For the CDR3, the DNA is TGTGCCAGCAGCCCCCGGGACAGGGTTGGCTCTGGGGCCAACGTCCTGACTTTC. V gene TRBV7-9 combines with J gene TRBJ2-6; TRBD1 matches 9 bases. Germline V gene data show CDR1 as SEHNR and CDR2 as FQNEAQ (reference sequence). J gave up 0 bases and V 5 bases, and 8 bases lay outside the gene matches. CDR3 length equals 18 residues.

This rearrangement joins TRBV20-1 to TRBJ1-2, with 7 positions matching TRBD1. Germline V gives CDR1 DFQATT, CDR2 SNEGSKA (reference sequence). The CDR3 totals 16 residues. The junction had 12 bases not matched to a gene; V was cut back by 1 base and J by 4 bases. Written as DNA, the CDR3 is TGCAGTGCTAGAGCGGAGGGGACAGTTTTCCTCTATGGCTACACCTTC. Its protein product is CSARAEGTVFLYGYTF.

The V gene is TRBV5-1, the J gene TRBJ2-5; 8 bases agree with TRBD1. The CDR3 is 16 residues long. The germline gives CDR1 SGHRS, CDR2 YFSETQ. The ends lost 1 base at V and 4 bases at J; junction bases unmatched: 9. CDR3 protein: CASSLRQGAIGETQYF. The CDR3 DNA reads TGCGCCAGCAGCTTGAGGCAGGGGGCGATCGGAGAGACCCAGTACTTC.

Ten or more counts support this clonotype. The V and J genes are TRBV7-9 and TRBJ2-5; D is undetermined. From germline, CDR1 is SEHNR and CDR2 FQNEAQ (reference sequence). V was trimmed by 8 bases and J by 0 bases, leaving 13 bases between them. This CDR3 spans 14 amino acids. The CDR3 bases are TGTGCCAGCGCTAACGGAGCCGACCAAGAGACCCAGTACTTC. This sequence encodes CASANGADQETQYF.

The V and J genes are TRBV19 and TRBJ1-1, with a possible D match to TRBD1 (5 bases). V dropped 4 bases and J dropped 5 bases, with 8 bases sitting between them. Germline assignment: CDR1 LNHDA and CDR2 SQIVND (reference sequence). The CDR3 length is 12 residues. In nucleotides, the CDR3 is TGTGCCAGTAGTAACGAGGGGACTGAAGCTTTCTTT. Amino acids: CASSNEGTEAFF. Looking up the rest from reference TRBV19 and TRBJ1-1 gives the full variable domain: DGGITQSPKYLFRKEGQNVTLSCEQNLNHDAMYWYRQDPGQGLRLIYYSQIVNDFQKGDIAEGYSVSREKKESFPLTVTSAQKNPTAFYLCASSNEGTEAFFGQGTRLTVV.

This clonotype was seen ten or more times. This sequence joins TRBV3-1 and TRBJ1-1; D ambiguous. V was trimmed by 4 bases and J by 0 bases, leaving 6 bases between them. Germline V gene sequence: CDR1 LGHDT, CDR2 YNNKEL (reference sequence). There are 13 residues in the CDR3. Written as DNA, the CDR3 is TGTGCCAGCAGCCGACGGCTGAACACTGAAGCTTTCTTT. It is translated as CASSRRLNTEAFF.

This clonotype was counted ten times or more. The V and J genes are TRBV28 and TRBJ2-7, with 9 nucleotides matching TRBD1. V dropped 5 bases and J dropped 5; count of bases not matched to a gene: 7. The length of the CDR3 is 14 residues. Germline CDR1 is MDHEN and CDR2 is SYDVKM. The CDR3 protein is CASSAGDRVNEQYF. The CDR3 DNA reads TGTGCCAGCAGTGCGGGGGACAGGGTCAACGAGCAGTACTTC.

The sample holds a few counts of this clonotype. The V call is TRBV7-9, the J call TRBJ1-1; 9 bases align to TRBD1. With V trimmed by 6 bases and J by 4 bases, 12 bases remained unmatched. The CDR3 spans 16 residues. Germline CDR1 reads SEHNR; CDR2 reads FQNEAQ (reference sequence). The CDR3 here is CASRITTGGRGTEAFF. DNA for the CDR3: TGTGCCAGCAGAATCACCACAGGGGGCCGGGGCACTGAAGCTTTCTTT.

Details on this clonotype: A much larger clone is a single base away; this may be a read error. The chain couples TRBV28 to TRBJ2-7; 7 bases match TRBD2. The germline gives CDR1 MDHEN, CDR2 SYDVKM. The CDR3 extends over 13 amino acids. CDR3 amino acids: CANSLPGGGEQYF. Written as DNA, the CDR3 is TGTGCCAACAGTTTACCGGGGGGAGGCGAGCAGTACTTC.

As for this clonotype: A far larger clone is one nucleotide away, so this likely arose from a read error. The DNA for the CDR3 is TGTGCCAACACCCCAACAGGGGGCTTAGACTATGGCTACACCTTC. The encoded protein is CANTPTGGLDYGYTF. V gene TRBV6-2 or TRBV6-3 combines with J gene TRBJ1-2; 9 bases are shared with TRBD1. This CDR3 region has 15 residues. V was pared by 10 bases and J by 3 bases, with 12 bases of the junction left unmatched. CDR1 is MNHEY, CDR2 SVGEGT, per germline.

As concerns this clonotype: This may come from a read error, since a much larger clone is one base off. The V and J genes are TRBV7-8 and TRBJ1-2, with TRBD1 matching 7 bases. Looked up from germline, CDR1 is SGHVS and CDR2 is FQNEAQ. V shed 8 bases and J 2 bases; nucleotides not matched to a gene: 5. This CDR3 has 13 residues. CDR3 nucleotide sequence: TGTGCCAGCGGTACGGACAGGAACTATGGCTACACCTTC. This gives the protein CASGTDRNYGYTF.

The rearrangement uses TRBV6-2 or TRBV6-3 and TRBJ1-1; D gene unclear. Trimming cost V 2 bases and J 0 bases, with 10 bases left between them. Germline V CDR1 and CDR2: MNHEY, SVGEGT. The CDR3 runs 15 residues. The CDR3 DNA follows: TGTGCCAGCAGTTACGATCTGGCATTGAACACTGAAGCTTTCTTT. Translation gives CASSYDLALNTEAFF.

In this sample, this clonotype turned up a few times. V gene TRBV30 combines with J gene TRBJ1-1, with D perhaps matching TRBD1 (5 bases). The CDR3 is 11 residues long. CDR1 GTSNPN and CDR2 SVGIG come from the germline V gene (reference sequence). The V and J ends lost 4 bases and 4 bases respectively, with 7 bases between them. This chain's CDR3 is CAWNGATEAFF. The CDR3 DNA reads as TGTGCCTGGAATGGGGCCACTGAAGCTTTCTTT.

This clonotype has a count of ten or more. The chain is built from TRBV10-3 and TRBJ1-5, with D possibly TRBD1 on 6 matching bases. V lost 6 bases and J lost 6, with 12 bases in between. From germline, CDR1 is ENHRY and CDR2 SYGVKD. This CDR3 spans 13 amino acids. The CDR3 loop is CAIRNREGQPQHF. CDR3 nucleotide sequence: TGTGCCATCAGAAACAGGGAAGGTCAGCCCCAGCATTTT.

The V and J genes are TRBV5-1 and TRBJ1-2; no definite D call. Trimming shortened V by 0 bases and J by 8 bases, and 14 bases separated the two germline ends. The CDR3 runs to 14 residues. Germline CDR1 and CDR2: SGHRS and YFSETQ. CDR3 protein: CASSLDPDSGGYTF. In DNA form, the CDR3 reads TGCGCCAGCAGCTTGGATCCAGATTCGGGGGGCTACACCTTC.